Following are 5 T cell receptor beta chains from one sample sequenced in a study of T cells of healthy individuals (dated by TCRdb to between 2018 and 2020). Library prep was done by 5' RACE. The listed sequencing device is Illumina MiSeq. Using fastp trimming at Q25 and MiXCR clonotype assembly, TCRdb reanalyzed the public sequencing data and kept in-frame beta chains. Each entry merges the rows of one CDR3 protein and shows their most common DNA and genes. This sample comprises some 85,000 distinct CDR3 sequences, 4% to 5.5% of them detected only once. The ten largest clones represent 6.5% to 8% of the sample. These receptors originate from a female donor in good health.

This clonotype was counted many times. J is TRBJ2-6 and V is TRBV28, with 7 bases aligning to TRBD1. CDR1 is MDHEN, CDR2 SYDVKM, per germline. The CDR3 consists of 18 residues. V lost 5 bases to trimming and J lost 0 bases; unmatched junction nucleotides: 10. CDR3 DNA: TGTGCCAGCAGTCCTCCGGGGACAGTGCCCTCTGGGGCCAACGTCCTGACTTTC. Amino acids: CASSPPGTVPSGANVLTF.

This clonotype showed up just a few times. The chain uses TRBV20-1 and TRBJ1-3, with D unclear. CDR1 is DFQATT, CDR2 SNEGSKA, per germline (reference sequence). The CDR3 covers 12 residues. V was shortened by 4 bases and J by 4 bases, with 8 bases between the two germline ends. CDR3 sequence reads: CSAKSPGNTIYF. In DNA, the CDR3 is TGCAGTGCTAAGTCCCCCGGAAACACCATATATTTT.

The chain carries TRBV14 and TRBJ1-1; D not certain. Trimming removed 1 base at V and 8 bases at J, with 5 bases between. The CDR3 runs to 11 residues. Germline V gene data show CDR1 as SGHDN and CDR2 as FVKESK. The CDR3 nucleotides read TGTGCCAGCAGCCAAGGCGGGGAAGCTTTCTTT. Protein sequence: CASSQGGEAFF.

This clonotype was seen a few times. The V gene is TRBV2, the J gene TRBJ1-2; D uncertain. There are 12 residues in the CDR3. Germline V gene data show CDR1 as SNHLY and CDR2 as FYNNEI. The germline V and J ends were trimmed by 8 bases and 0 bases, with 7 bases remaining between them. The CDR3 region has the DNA TGTGCCAGCGAAACGGCTAACTATGGCTACACCTTC. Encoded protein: CASETANYGYTF.

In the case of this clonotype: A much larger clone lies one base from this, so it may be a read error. The DNA of the CDR3 is TGTGCCACAGTGACAGGACGGGAAAGATACAATGAGCAGTTCTTC. Protein sequence: CATVTGRERYNEQFF. The rearrangement uses TRBV24-1 and TRBJ2-1; possible D gene TRBD1, 6 bases. V shed 10 bases and J shed 4 bases, with 19 bases lying between them. The CDR3 consists of 15 residues. CDR1 and CDR2 (germline): KGHDR, SFDVKD.